This T cell receptor beta chain was captured in a study of cytomegalovirus exposure and HLA in healthy donors. From germline, CDR1 is SGDLS and CDR2 YYNGEE. Trimming removed 5 bases at V and 0 bases at J, with 5 bases between. This CDR3 spans 13 amino acids. It was with 60 Vbeta and 13 Jbeta primers that the PCR ran. Measured with immunoSEQ multiplex PCR; TCRdb has only the in-frame clones, and not every one. The table lists 170,000 or so clones, 80% of them singletons. Sequencing input: PBMCs. The chain carries TRBV9 and TRBJ1-4; no clear D. This clonotype was obtained from a boy between 10 and 17 years old in good health and CMV-seronegative. CDR3 loop: CASSPATNEKLFF. The CDR3 coding sequence is TGTGCCAGCAGTCCAGCAACTAATGAAAAACTGTTTTTT.